The 2 T cell receptor beta chains listed next were all sequenced from one sample in a study of blood T cells in healthy people across ages. Primed by a sample-barcoded 5' primer and a J-beta primer mix, a second PCR proceeded for about 7 to 11 cycles. TCRdb ran MiXCR on the 5' RACE reads and lists one entry per CDR3 protein. The table records hundreds of thousands of distinct CDR3 sequences, 27% of them present only once. Source material: blood. The receptors were gathered from a woman in her 70s in good health.

This clonotype came up a few times. The rearrangement uses TRBV20-1 and TRBJ2-5; TRBD2 matches at 13 bases. V shed 4 bases, J shed 5 bases, and the junction held 7 bases outside the gene matches. Germline loops: CDR1 DFQATT, CDR2 SNEGSKA (reference sequence). The CDR3 extends over 15 amino acids. The chain's CDR3 is CSATGLAGVPETQYF. CDR3 bases: TGCAGTGCTACCGGACTAGCGGGAGTTCCGGAGACCCAGTACTTC.

V usage is TRBV2 and J usage is TRBJ2-1; D remains unclear. The V end lost 5 bases, the J end lost 5 bases, and 16 bases lay between the germline ends. CDR3 size: 15 residues. Germline V gives CDR1 SNHLY, CDR2 FYNNEI. The CDR3 DNA reads as TGTGCCAGCAGTCCACAGCTAATGGTGAACAATGAGCAGTTCTTC. It encodes CASSPQLMVNNEQFF.